Listed here are 2 T cell receptor beta chains from one sample, sequenced in a study of identical twins. TCRdb independently ran MiXCR on the 5' RACE reads; one entry per CDR3 protein. The repertoire includes around 480,000 distinct CDR3 sequences, 14% of them detected once, and approximately 1% sits in the top ten. The same sample was also used in a study of yellow fever vaccine responses in identical twins.

The sequencing sample was made of CD4+ T cells sorted from blood. Receptor source: a woman younger than 35 in good health.

This clonotype was detected many times. This sequence joins TRBV28 and TRBJ2-7, with D perhaps matching TRBD2 (6 bases). This CDR3 comprises 12 residues. Germline CDR1 is MDHEN and CDR2 is SYDVKM. The ends were cut back, 5 bases at V and 4 bases at J, with 9 bases in the middle. In nucleotides, the CDR3 is TGTGCCAGCAGTCGCCGGGGGTACGAGCAGTACTTC. Amino acid sequence: CASSRRGYEQYF.

This clonotype was seen repeatedly, ten times or more. This chain connects TRBV7-9 to TRBJ2-3, with 8 bases identical to TRBD1. CDR1 and CDR2 from the germline V gene are SEHNR and FQNEAQ (reference sequence). The CDR3 is 16 residues long. The trim removed 4 bases at V and 3 bases at J, leaving 9 bases unmatched. DNA for the CDR3: TGTGCCAGCAGCTCCGGACAGGGATTGGGGACAGATACGCAGTATTTT. This translates into CASSSGQGLGTDTQYF.